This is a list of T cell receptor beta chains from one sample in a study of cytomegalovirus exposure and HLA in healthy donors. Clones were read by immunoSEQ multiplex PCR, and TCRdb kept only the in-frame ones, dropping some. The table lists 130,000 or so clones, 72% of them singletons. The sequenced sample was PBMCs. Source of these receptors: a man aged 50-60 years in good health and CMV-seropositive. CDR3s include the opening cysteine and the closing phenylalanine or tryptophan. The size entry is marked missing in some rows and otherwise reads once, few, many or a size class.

CASSVTSGVNTDTQYF	TRBV5-1	TRBJ2-3	-
CASSAGSASLSYEQYF	TRBV5-6	TRBJ2-7	-
CASRSGAGNTIYF	TRBV6-1	TRBJ1-3	once
CASSVDGAGVGETQYF	TRBV9	TRBJ2-5	-
CASSYWTGLETQYF	TRBV6-6	TRBJ2-5	-
CASSKARLRRGLEAFF	TRBV21-1	TRBJ1-1	-
CASNRLDPQYF	TRBV2	TRBJ2-3	-
CASSLIGANYGYTF	TRBV5-1	TRBJ1-2	-
CASSSDRALRYGYTF	TRBV7-2	TRBJ1-2	-
CASSQDPWTGGLGNTEAFF	TRBV4-3	TRBJ1-1	many
CASRSGGVNTGELFF	TRBV2	TRBJ2-2	-
CASSIADRVWYEQYF	TRBV19	TRBJ2-7	-
CASSPNRQGGETQYF	TRBV14	TRBJ2-5	-
CASSSLGTDPYEQYF	TRBV27	TRBJ2-7	few
CASSLTGTQNTGELFF	TRBV7-2	TRBJ2-2	-
CASSPLAGANNEQFF	TRBV7-9	TRBJ2-1	-
CASSVRGTQYF	TRBV11-2	TRBJ2-3	-
CASSSTPGGSGTDTQYF	TRBV7-9	TRBJ2-3	once
CASSESPSGRQETQYF	TRBV6-1	TRBJ2-5	-
CASRPGTSDEQFF	TRBV5-4	TRBJ2-1	-
CAISDVTSGDYEQYF	TRBV10-3	TRBJ2-7	-
CASSISGRGTTDTQYF	TRBV19	TRBJ2-3	once
CASSLAGQPQHF	TRBV11-2	TRBJ1-5	once
CASSTRGHSNTEAFF	TRBV6-6	TRBJ1-1	-
CASSYDEVITEAFF	TRBV6-6	TRBJ1-1	few
CSIVGLMPNGYTF	TRBV29-1	TRBJ1-2	-
CASSEYRQGRAEAFF	TRBV25-1	TRBJ1-1	-
CASLKQGTSYEQYF	TRBV6-1	TRBJ2-7	-
CATSLGNEQFF	TRBV10-3	TRBJ2-1	-
CASSLYWRNDNEQFF	TRBV5-6	TRBJ2-1	-
CASSDRWGGPNTGELFF	TRBV6-1	TRBJ2-2	-
CASRVRRDNSYEQYF	TRBV27	TRBJ2-7	-
CASSLERPTSGANVLTF	TRBV7-2	TRBJ2-6	once
CASSSDRAYTEAFF	TRBV18	TRBJ1-1	-
CASRRQGASGANVLTF	TRBV2	TRBJ2-6	many
CASSVQGARGYTEAFF	TRBV9	TRBJ1-1	-
CASGGLAGGGAHEQYF	TRBV5-1	TRBJ2-7	-
CASSLYEQYF	TRBV7-2	TRBJ2-7	-
CASSFRDWVNEQFF	TRBV13	TRBJ2-1	-
CASSMLGQVDTEAFF	TRBV19	TRBJ1-1	-
CSSSLGGDTQYF	TRBV7-9	TRBJ2-3	-